The clone carrying this TCR beta chain was counted between two and nine times. What it recognizes is unknown. This sample also contains other DNA sequences that code for the same CDR3. Vbeta (60) and Jbeta (13) primers were used in the PCR. Sequenced by immunoSEQ multiplex PCR; TCRdb stores in-frame clones only, minus some. The sample lists approximately 220,000 clones, around 80% occurring once. This sample was taken from a study of cytomegalovirus exposure and HLA in healthy donors. Study-level findings and limits: Three chains linked to CMV were shown in vitro to be specific for CMV antigens. Accurate HLA-A and HLA-B prediction from TCR beta sequences was reported for most subjects.

V was pared by 2 bases and J by 4 bases, with 9 bases between. Germline-derived CDR1 and CDR2 are SGHDT and YYEEEE. The length of the CDR3 is 13 residues. Sequencing input: PBMCs. This receptor was obtained from a man younger than 35 in good health and CMV-seronegative. This sequence joins TRBV5-6 and TRBJ1-2, with D possibly matching TRBD1 (5 bases). The CDR3 bases are TGTGCCAGCAGCTTCGGGGGGTCCTATGGCTACACCTTC. Residues: CASSFGGSYGYTF.